Below, one T cell receptor (beta chain) is given with its context. This specimen comes from a study of cytomegalovirus exposure and HLA in healthy donors. A multiplex PCR was run with 60 Vbeta primers and 13 Jbeta primers. Using immunoSEQ multiplex PCR, the repertoire was profiled, and TCRdb retains in-frame clones only, with some absent. The sample table sets out 75,000 to 90,000 clones. This clonotype was obtained from a woman aged 55 to 70 in good health and CMV-seronegative. The material sequenced was PBMCs.

The DNA for the CDR3 is TGTGCCAGCAGTTTAGGGGGGTTTACCGTCGAGCAGTACTTC. Its protein product is CASSLGGFTVEQYF. The chain carries TRBV28 and TRBJ2-7; possible D gene TRBD2, 6 bases. Trimming took 2 bases from V and 6 from J, leaving 14 bases between them. In germline, CDR1 is MDHEN, CDR2 SYDVKM. The CDR3 contains 14 residues.